A single sample is the source of the 24 T cell receptor beta chains below, sequenced in a study of T cells in tuberculosis. The protocol was immunoSEQ multiplex PCR, while the TCRdb copy is restricted to in-frame clones and leaves out a portion. The data hold 80,000 to 100,000 clones, with roughly 93% observed a single time. Cells were sorted from thawed PBMC rested overnight and stained with GMM-loaded CD1B tetramer, viability dye and anti-CD3. The lipid loaded on the CD1B tetramers was C32 glucose monomycolate from Rhodococcus equi. Sequenced sample: CD1b-GMM tetramer-negative cells sorted from PBMCs. The origin of the receptors is an adult woman with latent tuberculosis.

The rearrangement links TRBV27 to TRBJ1-2, with a weak D call TRBD1 (5 bases). Germline V gene data show CDR1 as MNHEY and CDR2 as SMNVEV (reference sequence). The V end was cut by 4 bases, the J end by 4 bases, with 10 bases between. The CDR3 contains 13 residues. CDR3 nucleotide sequence: TGTGCCAGCAGTTCAATCGGGGGCTATGGCTACACCTTC. Translation gives CASSSIGGYGYTF.

The rearrangement joins TRBV18 to TRBJ2-5; TRBD1 agrees at 7 bases. V trimming: 2 bases; J trimming: 1 base; junction bases outside the gene matches: 7. CDR3 length: 16 amino acids. Germline CDR1 is KGHSH and CDR2 is LQKENI. CDR3 coding DNA: TGTGCCAGCTCACCAGGGAGACAGGGCCTCCAAGAGACCCAGTACTTC. Translation: CASSPGRQGLQETQYF.

The chain recombines TRBV15 with TRBJ2-7, with no clear D. Trimming removed 0 bases at V and 2 bases at J, with 5 bases between. The CDR3 contains 13 residues. Per germline, CDR1 LNHNV and CDR2 YYDKDF (reference sequence). The CDR3 here is CATSRDLPYEQYF. The CDR3 nucleotides are TGTGCCACCAGCAGAGACCTACCCTACGAGCAGTACTTC.

The V gene is TRBV2, the J gene TRBJ1-3, with unresolved D. Germline loops: CDR1 SNHLY, CDR2 FYNNEI. Trimming took off 8 bases at V and 5 bases at J, with 25 bases between the two ends. There are 17 residues in the CDR3. The DNA of the CDR3 is TGTGCCAGCTCCATTTATCGGTCTTTTGATCCCCGAAACACCATATATTTT. This encodes CASSIYRSFDPRNTIYF.

This rearrangement joins TRBV4-1 to TRBJ2-5; 8 bases line up with TRBD2. Looked up from germline, CDR1 is MGHRA and CDR2 is YSYEKL. With 0 bases clipped from V and 2 bases from J, the junction kept 11 bases outside the gene matches. The CDR3 is 18 residues long. The CDR3 here is CASSQEWLAGRDQETQYF. In DNA, the CDR3 is TGCGCCAGCAGCCAAGAATGGTTAGCGGGGAGAGATCAAGAGACCCAGTACTTC.

V and J are TRBV9 and TRBJ2-1; D is perhaps TRBD2 (6 bases). The CDR3 consists of 14 residues. Germline lookup yields CDR1 SGDLS and CDR2 YYNGEE. V lost 2 bases, J lost 5 bases, and 11 bases lay in between. CDR3 loop: CASSVGGPNNEQFF. The CDR3 DNA is TGTGCCAGCAGCGTCGGGGGTCCGAACAATGAGCAGTTCTTC.

V usage is TRBV14 and J usage is TRBJ2-3; 9 bases line up with TRBD2. CDR1 and CDR2 from the germline V gene are SGHDN and FVKESK. The ends lost 2 bases at V and 1 base at J; junction bases unmatched: 1. CDR3 length: 15 residues. The CDR3 is CASSQIAGGTDTQYF. DNA for the CDR3: TGTGCCAGCAGCCAAATAGCGGGGGGCACAGATACGCAGTATTTT.

V gene TRBV5-1 combines with J gene TRBJ2-7, with D perhaps TRBD1 (5 bases). The CDR3 contains 14 residues. Germline V gene sequence: CDR1 SGHRS, CDR2 YFSETQ. The V end lost 2 bases, the J end lost 2 bases, and 11 bases lay between the germline ends. CDR3 residues: CASSLQQDTYEQYF. CDR3 bases: TGCGCCAGCAGCTTACAACAGGATACCTACGAGCAGTACTTC. Full variable domain (missing parts from reference TRBV5-1 and TRBJ2-7): KAGVTQTPRYLIKTRGQQVTLSCSPISGHRSVSWYQQTPGQGLQFLFEYFSETQRNKGNFPGRFSGRQFSNSRSEMNVSTLELGDSALYLCASSLQQDTYEQYFGPGTRLTVT.

V and J are TRBV9 and TRBJ1-3; TRBD1 matches 7 bases. The CDR3 is 13 residues long. V lost 3 bases to trimming and J lost 7 bases; unmatched junction nucleotides: 4. The germline CDR1 and CDR2 sequences are SGDLS and YYNGEE. This CDR3 reads CASSATGYNTIYF. The CDR3 region has the DNA TGTGCCAGCAGCGCGACAGGGTACAACACCATATATTTT.

CDR3 loop: CASSPAGGAGETQYF. CDR3 bases: TGTGCCAGCAGCCCCGCCGGGGGGGCCGGGGAGACCCAGTACTTC. The V call is TRBV9, the J call TRBJ2-5, with 8 bases matching TRBD2. Germline trimming cut 4 bases from V and 5 bases from J; bases unmatched to any gene: 10. Germline V gives CDR1 SGDLS, CDR2 YYNGEE. CDR3 size: 15 residues. Complete variable domain (other parts from reference TRBV9 and TRBJ2-5): DSGVTQTPKHLITATGQRVTLRCSPRSGDLSVYWYQQSLDQGLQFLIQYYNGEERAKGNILERFSAQQFPDLHSELNLSSLELGDSALYFCASSPAGGAGETQYFGPGTRLLVL.

The rearrangement joins TRBV5-1 to TRBJ1-2; D call uncertain. Per germline, CDR1 SGHRS and CDR2 YFSETQ. The germline V and J ends were trimmed by 0 bases and 2 bases, with 14 bases remaining between them. The CDR3 contains 16 residues. The CDR3 region is CASSLDPGRTNYGYTF. DNA for the CDR3: TGCGCCAGCAGCTTGGATCCGGGAAGGACCAACTATGGCTACACCTTC.

V and J are TRBV5-6 and TRBJ2-2; D is perhaps TRBD2 (5 bases). The CDR3 runs to 12 residues. V was clipped by 2 bases and J by 7 bases, with 6 bases between them. CDR1 is SGHDT and CDR2 is YYEEEE in the germline V gene. CDR3 protein: CASSLGSGELFF. The CDR3 bases are TGTGCCAGCAGCTTAGGGAGCGGGGAGCTGTTTTTT.

The chain joins TRBV5-1 to TRBJ2-7, with D maybe TRBD1 (6 bases). Looked up from germline, CDR1 is SGHRS and CDR2 is YFSETQ. The CDR3 spans 12 residues. V was pared by 2 bases and J by 4 bases, with 7 bases between. The chain's CDR3 is CASSFGQYEQYF. For the CDR3, the DNA is TGCGCCAGCAGCTTCGGACAGTACGAGCAGTACTTC.

The V gene is TRBV11-2, the J gene TRBJ2-2; 9 nucleotides line up with TRBD1. The CDR3 runs 15 residues. The germline CDR1 and CDR2 sequences are SGHAT and FQNNGV. V trimming: 6 bases; J trimming: 5 bases; junction bases outside the gene matches: 7. Written as DNA, the CDR3 is TGTGCCAGCAGAGGGGACAGGGCCCCTACCGGGGAGCTGTTTTTT. Its translation is CASRGDRAPTGELFF.

The chain recombines TRBV25-1 with TRBJ1-1; D is uncertain. CDR1 MGHDK and CDR2 SYGVNS come from the germline V gene. This CDR3 has 14 residues. V lost 0 bases and J 3 bases, leaving 8 bases between the germline ends. The CDR3 coding sequence is TGTGCCAGCAGTGAATATTTTGGGCACACTGAAGCTTTCTTT. Protein sequence: CASSEYFGHTEAFF.

This chain joins TRBV19 and TRBJ2-6; D is uncertain. Germline CDR1 is LNHDA and CDR2 is SQIVND (reference sequence). The V and J ends lost 2 bases and 0 bases respectively, with 8 bases between them. The CDR3 consists of 16 residues. The CDR3 bases are TGTGCCAGTAGTATACAGGCGAGCTCTGGGGCCAACGTCCTGACTTTC. Its protein product is CASSIQASSGANVLTF.

This clone appeared a single time. The chain combines TRBV2 with TRBJ1-4, with D tentatively TRBD1 (6 bases). From germline, CDR1 is SNHLY and CDR2 FYNNEI. CDR3 length: 16 amino acids. The V end was cut by 6 bases, the J end by 4 bases, with 18 bases between. CDR3: CASRELRTAVNEKLFF. CDR3 in DNA: TGTGCCAGCAGGGAGCTCCGGACAGCCGTTAATGAAAAACTGTTTTTT.

This chain links TRBV7-9 with TRBJ2-5, with TRBD1 matching over 7 bases. The DNA end favors TRBJ2-7, so the J call may be wrong. The CDR3 has 14 amino acids. Germline values: CDR1 SEHNR, CDR2 FQNEAQ (reference sequence). This CDR3 is CASSSNRGPYEQYF. CDR3 DNA: TGTGCCAGCAGCTCTAACAGGGGCCCCTACGAGCAGTACTTC.

This chain joins TRBV27 and TRBJ2-7, with TRBD1 matching over 8 bases. J was trimmed by 3 bases and V by 0 bases; bases with no gene match: 4. In germline, CDR1 is MNHEY, CDR2 SMNVEV (reference sequence). This CDR3 spans 15 amino acids. CDR3 loop: CASSLSWTGNYEQYF. Written as DNA, the CDR3 is TGTGCCAGCAGTTTATCTTGGACAGGGAACTACGAGCAGTACTTC.

The sample holds one count of this clone. The genes are TRBV19 and TRBJ1-5; 8 nucleotides align to TRBD1. The CDR3 has 15 residues. Trimming took 0 bases from V and 6 from J; bases not matched to a gene: 4. Germline values: CDR1 LNHDA, CDR2 SQIVND (reference sequence). The CDR3 loop reads CASSIDQGASQPQHF. CDR3 in DNA: TGTGCCAGTAGTATAGATCAGGGGGCAAGTCAGCCCCAGCATTTT. The full variable domain, with the rest looked up from reference TRBV19 and TRBJ1-5, is DGGITQSPKYLFRKEGQNVTLSCEQNLNHDAMYWYRQDPGQGLRLIYYSQIVNDFQKGDIAEGYSVSREKKESFPLTVTSAQKNPTAFYLCASSIDQGASQPQHFGDGTRLSIL.

The J gene is TRBJ2-1, the V gene TRBV4-2, with 8 nucleotides matching TRBD2. Germline V gives CDR1 LGHNA, CDR2 YNFKEQ. The CDR3 spans 17 residues. J gave up 10 bases and V 1 base, and 15 bases lay outside the gene matches. The CDR3 DNA reads TGTGCCAGCAGCCAAGTAGCGGGACTAGGGAGTGGGCGCGAGCAGTTCTTC. This encodes CASSQVAGLGSGREQFF.

The chain joins TRBV7-2 to TRBJ2-2; 7 nucleotides match TRBD1. The CDR3 runs to 16 residues. Looked up from germline, CDR1 is SGHTA and CDR2 is FQGNSA. V dropped 4 bases and J dropped 2; count of bases not matched to a gene: 7. The CDR3 DNA sequence: TGTGCCAGCAGCTCCCGGACAGGAGACAACACCGGGGAGCTGTTTTTT. This translates into CASSSRTGDNTGELFF.

The V and J genes are TRBV21-1 and TRBJ1-2; the D call TRBD1 from the table was never checked on the DNA. TRBV21-1 is flagged as a pseudogene. CDR3 length equals 18 residues. In DNA form, the CDR3 reads TGTGCCAGCAGCAAAGACGGGGGACAGGGGGCGCAGAACTATGGCTACACCTTC. It codes for CASSKDGGQGAQNYGYTF.

The J gene is TRBJ2-3, the V gene TRBV5-1, with 8 bases lining up with TRBD2. Germline CDR1 SGHRS, CDR2 YFSETQ. V lost 0 bases and J lost 2; bases outside the gene matches: 5. This CDR3 region has 16 residues. The CDR3 DNA sequence: TGCGCCAGCAGCTTGGCGGGCGGGGGGCACACAGATACGCAGTATTTT. This encodes CASSLAGGGHTDTQYF.